The TCR beta chain described here comes from a study of control samples from healthy donors and cancer patients. The CDR3 loop spans 15 amino acids. The germline CDR1 and CDR2 sequences are SGHNT and YYREEE (reference sequence). J was trimmed by 7 bases and V by 4 bases; bases with no gene match: 12. Sequenced by immunoSEQ multiplex PCR; TCRdb stores in-frame clones only, minus some. The sample holds around 190,000 clones; around 87% are singletons and the top ten take approximately 1.5%. The rearrangement uses TRBV5-4 and TRBJ2-5, with 8 bases aligning to TRBD1. The clonotype originates from a woman aged 50 to 65 in good health. Specimen: blood. DNA of the CDR3: TGTGCCAGCAGCCCCGAAGGCAGGGGGCGGGTGACCCAGTACTTC. This gives the protein CASSPEGRGRVTQYF. The whole variable domain, remainder taken from reference TRBV5-4 and TRBJ2-5, is ETGVTQSPTHLIKTRGQQVTLRCSSQSGHNTVSWYQQALGQGPQFIFQYYREEENGRGNFPPRFSGLQFPNYSSELNVNALELDDSALYLCASSPEGRGRVTQYFGPGTRLLVL.